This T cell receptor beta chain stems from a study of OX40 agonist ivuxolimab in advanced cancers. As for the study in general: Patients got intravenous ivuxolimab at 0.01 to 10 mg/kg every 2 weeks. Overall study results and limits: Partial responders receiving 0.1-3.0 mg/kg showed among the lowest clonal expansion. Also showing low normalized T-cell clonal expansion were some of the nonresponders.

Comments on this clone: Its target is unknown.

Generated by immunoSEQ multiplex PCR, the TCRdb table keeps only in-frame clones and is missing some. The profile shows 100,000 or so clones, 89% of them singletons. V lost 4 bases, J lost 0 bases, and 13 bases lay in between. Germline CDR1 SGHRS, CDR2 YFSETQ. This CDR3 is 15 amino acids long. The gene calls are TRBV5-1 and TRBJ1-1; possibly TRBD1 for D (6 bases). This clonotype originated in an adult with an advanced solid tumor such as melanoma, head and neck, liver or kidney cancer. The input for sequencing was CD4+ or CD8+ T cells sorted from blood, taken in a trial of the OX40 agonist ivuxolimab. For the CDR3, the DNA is TGCGCCAGCAGCCCATCGACAGGCCTGAACACTGAAGCTTTCTTT. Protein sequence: CASSPSTGLNTEAFF.